Shown below are 9 T cell receptor beta chains from a single sample sequenced in a study of blood T cell repertoires in COVID-19. Produced via immunoSEQ multiplex PCR; TCRdb's table is partial and in-frame only. The sample records about 86,000 clones, more than 60% being singletons. Sequenced material: peripheral blood. The receptors shown here come from a man between 65 and 85 years old with acute or convalescent COVID-19.

The chain joins TRBV4-1 to TRBJ1-2; D not certain. From germline, CDR1 is MGHRA and CDR2 YSYEKL. Trimming stripped 4 bases from V and 3 bases from J, with 12 bases between. The CDR3 is 14 residues long. For the CDR3, the DNA is TGCGCCAGCAGCCCGGCGGACTCTTACTATGGCTACACCTTC. Translation: CASSPADSYYGYTF.

The chain carries TRBV3-1 (or the pseudogene TRBV3-2) and TRBJ1-2, with D possibly TRBD1 on 6 matching bases. The germline V gene has CDR1 LGHDT and CDR2 YNNKEL (reference sequence). V shed 10 bases and J shed 4 bases, with 19 bases lying between them. The CDR3 length is 14 residues. CDR3 residues: CATQGTRTFYGYTF. CDR3 bases: TGTGCCACCCAGGGGACAAGAACCTTCTATGGCTACACCTTC.

This chain links TRBV7-9 with TRBJ2-5; 13 bases align to TRBD2. Germline values: CDR1 SEHNR, CDR2 FQNEAQ (reference sequence). The CDR3 runs to 16 residues. Trimming removed 5 bases from V and 2 bases from J; junction bases left unmatched: 5. The CDR3: CASSVGLAGPQETQYF. The CDR3 DNA is TGTGCCAGCAGCGTGGGACTAGCGGGACCTCAAGAGACCCAGTACTTC.

The chain recombines TRBV27 with TRBJ1-1, with D perhaps matching TRBD1 (6 bases). The V end lost 5 bases, the J end lost 1 base, and 8 bases lay between the germline ends. The CDR3 covers 13 residues. CDR1 is MNHEY and CDR2 is SMNVEV in the germline V gene (reference sequence). The CDR3 nucleotides are TGTGCCAGCAGTAGGGGGGGGAACACTGAAGCTTTCTTT. This gives the protein CASSRGGNTEAFF.

V usage is TRBV7-8 and J usage is TRBJ2-2; D may be TRBD2 (6 bases). Trimming cost V 1 base and J 5 bases, with 11 bases left between them. Germline loops: CDR1 SGHVS, CDR2 FQNEAQ. CDR3 length: 15 residues. The CDR3 DNA is TGTGCCAGCAGCTTAGTGGAGGGAGAAACCGGGGAGCTGTTTTTT. Translation gives CASSLVEGETGELFF.

The gene calls are TRBV2 and TRBJ2-2, with D maybe TRBD2 (7 bases). The length of the CDR3 is 16 residues. V lost 2 bases and J lost 0, with 10 bases in between. Per the germline V gene, CDR1 is SNHLY and CDR2 is FYNNEI. CDR3 DNA sequence: TGTGCCAGCAGTGAAAGAGGGGGGGCGAACACCGGGGAGCTGTTTTTT. Protein: CASSERGGANTGELFF.

The V gene is TRBV18, the J gene TRBJ1-1; weak D call: TRBD1 (6 bases). Between the trimmed V and J ends, which lost 2 bases and 1 base, there was a span of 20 bases. Germline CDR1 and CDR2: KGHSH and LQKENI. The CDR3 is made up of 18 amino acids. CDR3 loop: CASSPSQGNGGANTEAFF. In DNA form, the CDR3 reads TGTGCCAGCTCACCAAGCCAGGGGAACGGTGGGGCGAACACTGAAGCTTTCTTT. Full variable domain (remainder filled in from reference TRBV18 and TRBJ1-1): NAGVMQNPRHLVRRRGQEARLRCSPMKGHSHVYWYRQLPEEGLKFMVYLQKENIIDESGMPKERFSAEFPKEGPSILRIQQVVRGDSAAYFCASSPSQGNGGANTEAFFGQGTRLTVV.

This clone was seen a few times. This chain's CDR3 is CASSKEGQGALRETQYF. The CDR3 DNA reads as TGTGCCAGCAGCAAAGAGGGACAGGGGGCTCTTAGAGAGACCCAGTACTTC. The chain joins TRBV21-1 to TRBJ2-5; TRBD1 reflects the table's D call only, with no check against the DNA. TRBV21-1 is a recognized pseudogene. The CDR3 loop spans 17 amino acids.

The chain has TRBV10-3 and TRBJ1-4; 7 bases map to TRBD1. Per germline, CDR1 ENHRY and CDR2 SYGVKD. The trim removed 3 bases at V and 3 bases at J, leaving 4 bases unmatched. CDR3 length equals 15 residues. The CDR3 nucleotides are TGTGCCATCAGTGAAGGACAGGCCTCTAATGAAAAACTGTTTTTT. Its translation: CAISEGQASNEKLFF.